The entry below gives a single T cell receptor beta chain sequence along with its context. Its specificity is unknown. For the second PCR, which ran for 7 to 11 cycles, a sample-barcoded 5' primer and a J-beta primer mix were used. TCRdb processed the 5' RACE reads anew with MiXCR; each CDR3 protein has one entry. The table has about 400,000 distinct CDR3 sequences, approximately 51% seen once. This sample was included in a study of blood T cells in healthy people across ages. Study conclusions and caveats: Both naive CD4+ cell counts and diversity were greater in long-lived donors than in aged donors. Estimates of total diversity, which came from one million sequenced T cells, were considered to be underestimates.

Donors gave about 9.3 milliliters of peripheral blood apiece. V shed 3 bases and J shed 6 bases, with 11 bases lying between them. The CDR3 runs to 13 residues. The germline V gene has CDR1 MNHEY and CDR2 SVGAGI. This clonotype was sampled from a man aged 55 to 70 in good health. The rearrangement links TRBV6-5 to TRBJ1-1; D remains ambiguous. Specimen: blood. This chain's CDR3 is CASSYLGGSEAFF. Here the CDR3 DNA reads TGTGCCAGCAGTTATCTGGGCGGCTCTGAAGCTTTCTTT.